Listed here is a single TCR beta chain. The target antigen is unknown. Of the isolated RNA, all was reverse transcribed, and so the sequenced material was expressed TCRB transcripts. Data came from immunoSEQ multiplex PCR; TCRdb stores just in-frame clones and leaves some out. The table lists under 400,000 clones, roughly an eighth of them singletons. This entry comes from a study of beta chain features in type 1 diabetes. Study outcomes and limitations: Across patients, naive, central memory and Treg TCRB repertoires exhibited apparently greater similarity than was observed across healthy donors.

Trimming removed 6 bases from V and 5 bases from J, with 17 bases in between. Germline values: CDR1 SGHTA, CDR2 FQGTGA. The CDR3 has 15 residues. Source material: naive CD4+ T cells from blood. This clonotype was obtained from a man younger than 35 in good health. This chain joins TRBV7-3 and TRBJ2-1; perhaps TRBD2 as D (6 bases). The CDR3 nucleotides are TGTGCCAGCAGTCCGAAGACTAGTCACCACAATGAGCAGTTCTTC. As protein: CASSPKTSHHNEQFF.